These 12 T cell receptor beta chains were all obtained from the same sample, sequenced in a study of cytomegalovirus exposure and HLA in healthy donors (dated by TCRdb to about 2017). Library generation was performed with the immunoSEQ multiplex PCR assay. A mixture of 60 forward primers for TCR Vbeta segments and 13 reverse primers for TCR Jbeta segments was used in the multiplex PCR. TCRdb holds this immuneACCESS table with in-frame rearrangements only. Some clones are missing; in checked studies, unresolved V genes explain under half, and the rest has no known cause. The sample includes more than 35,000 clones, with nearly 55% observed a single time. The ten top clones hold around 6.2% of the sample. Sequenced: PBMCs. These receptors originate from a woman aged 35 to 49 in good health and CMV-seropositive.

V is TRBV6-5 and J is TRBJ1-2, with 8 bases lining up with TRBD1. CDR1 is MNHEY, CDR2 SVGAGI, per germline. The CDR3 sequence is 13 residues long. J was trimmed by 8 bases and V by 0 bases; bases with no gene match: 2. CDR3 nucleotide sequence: TGTGCCAGCAGTTACTCGGGACAGGCGGGCTACACCTTC. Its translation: CASSYSGQAGYTF.

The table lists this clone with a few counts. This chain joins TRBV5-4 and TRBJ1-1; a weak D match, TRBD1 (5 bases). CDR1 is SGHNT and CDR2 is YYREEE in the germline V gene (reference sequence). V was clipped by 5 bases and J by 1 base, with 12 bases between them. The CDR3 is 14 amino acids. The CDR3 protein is CASSMGGGNTEAFF. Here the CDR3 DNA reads TGTGCCAGCAGTATGGGCGGGGGGAACACTGAAGCTTTCTTT.

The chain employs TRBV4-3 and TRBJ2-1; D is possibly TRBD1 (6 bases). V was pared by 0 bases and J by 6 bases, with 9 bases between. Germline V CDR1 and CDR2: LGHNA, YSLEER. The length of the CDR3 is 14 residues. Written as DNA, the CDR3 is TGCGCCAGCAGCCAAGAAGGGGGTAGCAATGAGCAGTTCTTC. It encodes CASSQEGGSNEQFF.

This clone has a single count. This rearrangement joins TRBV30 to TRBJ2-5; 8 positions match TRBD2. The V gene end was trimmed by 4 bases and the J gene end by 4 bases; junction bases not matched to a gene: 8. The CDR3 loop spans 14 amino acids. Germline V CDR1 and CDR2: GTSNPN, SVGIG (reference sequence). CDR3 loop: CAWTSGSRAETQYF. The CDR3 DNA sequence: TGTGCCTGGACTAGCGGGTCTAGGGCAGAGACCCAGTACTTC. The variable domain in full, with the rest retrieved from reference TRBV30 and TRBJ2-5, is SQTIHQWPATLVQPVGSPLSLECTVEGTSNPNLYWYRQAAGRGLQLLFYSVGIGQISSEVPQNLSASRPQDRQFILSSKKLLLSDSGFYLCAWTSGSRAETQYFGPGTRLLVL.

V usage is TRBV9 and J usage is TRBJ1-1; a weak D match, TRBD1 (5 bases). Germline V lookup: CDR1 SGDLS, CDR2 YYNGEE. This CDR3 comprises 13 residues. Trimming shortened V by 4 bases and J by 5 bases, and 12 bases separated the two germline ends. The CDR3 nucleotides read TGTGCCAGCAGCCCAGCCGGGGGGACTGAAGCTTTCTTT. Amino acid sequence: CASSPAGGTEAFF.

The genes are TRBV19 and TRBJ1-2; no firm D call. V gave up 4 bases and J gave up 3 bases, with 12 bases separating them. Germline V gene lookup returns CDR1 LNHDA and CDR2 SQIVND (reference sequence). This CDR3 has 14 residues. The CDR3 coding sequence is TGTGCCAGTAGTAAAGTTGTCTCGGACTATGGCTACACCTTC. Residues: CASSKVVSDYGYTF.

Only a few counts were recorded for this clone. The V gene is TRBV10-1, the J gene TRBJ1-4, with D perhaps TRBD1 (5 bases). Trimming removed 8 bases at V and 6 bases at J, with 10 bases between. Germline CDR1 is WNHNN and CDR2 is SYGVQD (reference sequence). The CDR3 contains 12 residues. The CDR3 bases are TGCGCCAGCGGCGGGACGGATGAAAAACTGTTTTTT. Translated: CASGGTDEKLFF.

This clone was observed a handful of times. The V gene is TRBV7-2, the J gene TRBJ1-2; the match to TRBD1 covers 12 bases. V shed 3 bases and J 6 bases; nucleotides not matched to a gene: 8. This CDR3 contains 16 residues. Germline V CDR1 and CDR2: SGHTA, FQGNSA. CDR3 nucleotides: TGTGCCAGCAGCTTCCTTCCCGGGACAGGGGGCCATGGCTACACCTTC. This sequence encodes CASSFLPGTGGHGYTF.

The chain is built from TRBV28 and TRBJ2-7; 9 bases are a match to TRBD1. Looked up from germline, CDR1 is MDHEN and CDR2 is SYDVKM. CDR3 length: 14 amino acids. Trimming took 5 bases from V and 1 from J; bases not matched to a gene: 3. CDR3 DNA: TGTGCCAGCAGTGCCGACAGGGGGTCCTACGAGCAGTACTTC. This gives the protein CASSADRGSYEQYF.

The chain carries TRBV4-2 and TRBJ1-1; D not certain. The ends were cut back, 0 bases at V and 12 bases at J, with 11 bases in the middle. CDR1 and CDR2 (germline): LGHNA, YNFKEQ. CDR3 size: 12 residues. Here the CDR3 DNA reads TGTGCCAGCAGCCAAGAGCGCGACAAATCTTTCTTT. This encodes CASSQERDKSFF.

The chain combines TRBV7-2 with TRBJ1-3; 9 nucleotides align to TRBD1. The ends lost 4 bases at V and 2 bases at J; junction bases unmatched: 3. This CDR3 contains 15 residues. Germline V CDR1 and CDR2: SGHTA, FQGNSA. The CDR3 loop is CASSSTGGTGNTIYF. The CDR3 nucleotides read TGTGCCAGCAGCTCAACAGGGGGCACTGGAAACACCATATATTTT.

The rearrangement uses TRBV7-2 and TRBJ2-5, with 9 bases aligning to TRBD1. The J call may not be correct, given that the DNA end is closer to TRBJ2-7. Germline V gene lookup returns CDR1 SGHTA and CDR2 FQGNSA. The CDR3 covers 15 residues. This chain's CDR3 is CASSLAPGQGYEQYF. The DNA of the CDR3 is TGTGCCAGCAGCTTAGCCCCGGGACAGGGCTACGAGCAGTACTTC.